Included here is one TCR beta chain sequence, with context. These data come from a study of blood T cell repertoires in COVID-19. Study-level background: Nucleic acid was either cDNA or gDNA, and it came from T cells, B-cell-depleted T cells, or PBMCs.

Authors' analysis steps: Reference gene primers were amplified, and this amplification served to estimate nucleated cell counts. TCRdb's copy holds only in-frame clones and misses some; the assay was immunoSEQ multiplex PCR. V and J calls and clone size follow that table, whereas D and trimming were derived from the DNA. The data contain approximately 220,000 clones, approximately 86% of them singletons. Residents of about two dozen US areas, aged roughly 18 to 89 years, made up the participants. Clinical history as reported by participants underpinned cohort assignment. Germline trimming cut 2 bases from V and 6 bases from J; bases unmatched to any gene: 6. The CDR3 sequence is 16 residues long. CDR1 is LGHNA and CDR2 is YSLEER in the germline V gene.

V gene TRBV4-3 combines with J gene TRBJ1-6; 8 bases agree with TRBD1. The specimen sequenced was PBMCs or T cells enriched from blood (not recorded which). The TCR was taken from a woman aged 25 to 39 with acute COVID-19. CDR3 nucleotides: TGCGCCAGCAGCCAAAGCCAGGGGGCCACTAATTCACCCCTCCACTTT. Amino acids: CASSQSQGATNSPLHF.